A selection of T cell receptor beta chains follows, all from one sample in a study of blood T cell repertoires in COVID-19. Here immunoSEQ multiplex PCR was the method, and the copy in TCRdb shows in-frame clones only, minus some. The sample includes over 450,000 clones, 85% to 90% of them seen just once. Source material: peripheral blood. These TCRs come from a man aged 18 to 29 with COVID-19, enrolled during active disease. Each CDR3 is given with its conserved first and last residue. The D gene is left open where the match is weak. Clone size appears in some rows only: once, few, many, or a class for an expanded clone.

V gene: TRBV5-1
J gene: TRBJ2-5
clone size: .
D gene: .
CDR3 DNA: TGCGCCAGCAGGCGGGTGGCCGGGACTCAAGAGACCCAGTACTTC
CDR3 protein: CASRRVAGTQETQYF

V gene: TRBV3-1/TRBV3-2
J gene: TRBJ2-3
clone size: .
D gene: .
CDR3 DNA: TGTGCCAGCAGCCTCCGACTAGAGAGCACAGATACGCAGTATTTT
CDR3 protein: CASSLRLESTDTQYF

V gene: TRBV11-3
J gene: TRBJ2-3
clone size: .
D gene: .
CDR3 DNA: TGTGCCAGCAGCTTAGAAGGCGACTCCACAGATACGCAGTATTTT
CDR3 protein: CASSLEGDSTDTQYF

V gene: TRBV11-2
J gene: TRBJ2-7
clone size: once
D gene: TRBD1
CDR3 DNA: TGTGCCAGCAGCTTAGGTCCAGGGGGCTACGAGCAGTACTTC
CDR3 protein: CASSLGPGGYEQYF

V gene: TRBV5-4
J gene: TRBJ2-1
clone size: .
D gene: .
CDR3 DNA: TGTGCCAGCAGCTTGCTCCATGAGCAGTTCTTC
CDR3 protein: CASSLLHEQFF

V gene: TRBV5-1
J gene: TRBJ2-7
clone size: .
D gene: .
CDR3 DNA: TGCGCCAGCAGTGGCGGGGGCTCCAGCGAGCAGTACTTC
CDR3 protein: CASSGGGSSEQYF

V gene: TRBV7-3
J gene: TRBJ2-7
clone size: .
D gene: TRBD2
CDR3 DNA: TGTGCCAGCAGCACGAGCGGGACCTCCGGGGAGCAGTACTTC
CDR3 protein: CASSTSGTSGEQYF

V gene: TRBV3-1/TRBV3-2
J gene: TRBJ2-1
clone size: .
D gene: .
CDR3 DNA: TGTGCCAGCAGCCAATTTCCAGGGGTTTCCTACAATGAGCAGTTCTTC
CDR3 protein: CASSQFPGVSYNEQFF

V gene: TRBV19
J gene: TRBJ2-1
clone size: .
D gene: TRBD2
CDR3 DNA: TGTGCCAGTAGTACCCCTATGGGACTAGGTCTGTTCTTC
CDR3 protein: CASSTPMGLGLFF

V gene: TRBV4-1
J gene: TRBJ2-6
clone size: .
D gene: TRBD2
CDR3 DNA: TGCGCCAGCAGCCCGGGGACTAGCGGGAGGCTGGCTGGGGCCAACGTCCTGACTTTC
CDR3 protein: CASSPGTSGRLAGANVLTF

V gene: TRBV5-1
J gene: TRBJ2-3
clone size: .
D gene: .
CDR3 DNA: TGCGCCAGCAGCTTGGCCTTAGCTAGCACAGATACGCAGTATTTT
CDR3 protein: CASSLALASTDTQYF

V gene: TRBV7-9
J gene: TRBJ2-7
clone size: .
D gene: TRBD1
CDR3 DNA: TGTGCCAGCAGCTACGGACAGGGTGGAAACTACGAGCAGTACTTC
CDR3 protein: CASSYGQGGNYEQYF

V gene: TRBV2
J gene: TRBJ1-1
clone size: few
D gene: .
CDR3 DNA: TGTGCCAGCAGGCGGGGGGGAGGCGGAGTTGAAGCTTTCTTT
CDR3 protein: CASRRGGGGVEAFF

V gene: TRBV4-1
J gene: TRBJ2-1
clone size: .
D gene: .
CDR3 DNA: TGCGCCAGCAGCCCCGAGGGCTCCAGCGGGTGGTACAATGAGCAGTTCTTC
CDR3 protein: CASSPEGSSGWYNEQFF

V gene: TRBV24-1
J gene: TRBJ2-6
clone size: .
D gene: .
CDR3 DNA: TGTGCCACCAGTGATCGCGGCTCTGGGGCCAACGTCCTGACTTTC
CDR3 protein: CATSDRGSGANVLTF

V gene: TRBV7-8
J gene: TRBJ2-7
clone size: .
D gene: TRBD2
CDR3 DNA: TGTGCCAGCAGCTTATCTAGCGGGAGGTCCTACGAGCAGTACTTC
CDR3 protein: CASSLSSGRSYEQYF

V gene: TRBV5-1
J gene: TRBJ2-6
clone size: .
D gene: .
CDR3 DNA: TGCGCCAGCTCGTCCGGCGGCAGCTCTGGGGCCAACGTCCTGACTTTC
CDR3 protein: CASSSGGSSGANVLTF

V gene: TRBV7-9
J gene: TRBJ2-1
clone size: few
D gene: .
CDR3 DNA: TGTGCCAGCAGCTTAGCGCGGGGGCTGTCGTCCTACAATGAGCAGTTCTTC
CDR3 protein: CASSLARGLSSYNEQFF

V gene: TRBV19
J gene: TRBJ2-6
clone size: few
D gene: .
CDR3 DNA: TGTGCCAGTAGCCTCTCCGTGAGCTCTGGGGCCAACGTCCTGACTTTC
CDR3 protein: CASSLSVSSGANVLTF

V gene: TRBV13
J gene: TRBJ2-2
clone size: .
D gene: .
CDR3 DNA: TGTGCCACCCGGCCCCCAGGGCCCACCGGGGAGCTGTTTTTT
CDR3 protein: CATRPPGPTGELFF

V gene: TRBV18
J gene: TRBJ1-4
clone size: .
D gene: TRBD1
CDR3 DNA: TGTGCCAGCTCACCCCGGGACAGGGATGAAAAACTGTTTTTT
CDR3 protein: CASSPRDRDEKLFF

V gene: TRBV15
J gene: TRBJ1-1
clone size: .
D gene: TRBD1
CDR3 DNA: TGTGCCACCAGCAGAGTTGGACAGGACACTGAAGCTTTCTTT
CDR3 protein: CATSRVGQDTEAFF

V gene: TRBV2
J gene: TRBJ2-7
clone size: .
D gene: TRBD1
CDR3 DNA: TGTGCCAGCAGTGATGCCGGGACAGGGTCTAACGAGCAGTACTTC
CDR3 protein: CASSDAGTGSNEQYF

V gene: TRBV19
J gene: TRBJ2-4
clone size: few
D gene: TRBD2
CDR3 DNA: TGTGCCAGTAGTAAGCCTAGCGGGATGACCCAAAACATTCAGTACTTC
CDR3 protein: CASSKPSGMTQNIQYF

V gene: TRBV20-1
J gene: TRBJ2-1
clone size: .
D gene: .
CDR3 DNA: TGCAGTGCTAGTTCAACAGGGAGCTCCTACAATGAGCAGTTCTTC
CDR3 protein: CSASSTGSSYNEQFF

V gene: TRBV10-2
J gene: TRBJ1-1
clone size: .
D gene: TRBD1
CDR3 DNA: TGCGCCAGCACCCAAGACAGGGCGAGCACTGAAGCTTTCTTT
CDR3 protein: CASTQDRASTEAFF

V gene: TRBV15
J gene: TRBJ2-5
clone size: .
D gene: TRBD2
CDR3 DNA: TGTGCCACCAGCCACCCCGGGAGGGAGACCCAGTACTTC
CDR3 protein: CATSHPGRETQYF

V gene: TRBV5-1
J gene: TRBJ1-5
clone size: .
D gene: .
CDR3 DNA: TGCGCCAGCAGCTTACAGGGCGGTCAGCCCCAGCATTTT
CDR3 protein: CASSLQGGQPQHF

V gene: TRBV4-2
J gene: TRBJ2-1
clone size: .
D gene: .
CDR3 DNA: TGTGCCAGCAGCCAAGCGGGAGACAATGAGCAGTTCTTC
CDR3 protein: CASSQAGDNEQFF

V gene: TRBV9
J gene: TRBJ2-7
clone size: .
D gene: .
CDR3 DNA: TGTGCCAGCAGCCCGCGGGGAGAGGGCCACGAGCAGTACTTC
CDR3 protein: CASSPRGEGHEQYF

V gene: TRBV6-5
J gene: TRBJ1-4
clone size: .
D gene: TRBD1
CDR3 DNA: TGTGCCAGCAGGGGACAGGGGGGAGAAAAACTGTTTTTT
CDR3 protein: CASRGQGGEKLFF

V gene: TRBV2
J gene: TRBJ2-1
clone size: .
D gene: .
CDR3 DNA: TGTGCCAGCAGTGATAAGATGAGGCTCTACAATGAGCAGTTCTTC
CDR3 protein: CASSDKMRLYNEQFF

V gene: TRBV19
J gene: TRBJ1-5
clone size: .
D gene: .
CDR3 DNA: TGTGCCAGTACCTCCCTTTCTCCGGGGAGTCAGCCCCAGCATTTT
CDR3 protein: CASTSLSPGSQPQHF

V gene: TRBV14
J gene: TRBJ1-2
clone size: .
D gene: .
CDR3 DNA: TGTGCCAGCAGCGCGACAGGCTATGGCTACACCTTC
CDR3 protein: CASSATGYGYTF

V gene: TRBV5-1
J gene: TRBJ2-5
clone size: .
D gene: .
CDR3 DNA: TGCGCCAGCAGCTCCGCGACAGCCCTAGAGACCCAGTACTTC
CDR3 protein: CASSSATALETQYF

V gene: TRBV24-1
J gene: TRBJ1-2
clone size: .
D gene: TRBD1
CDR3 DNA: TGTGCCACCAGTGATGCGGACAGGGCGGTCCATGGCTACACCTTC
CDR3 protein: CATSDADRAVHGYTF

V gene: TRBV29-1
J gene: TRBJ1-3
clone size: .
D gene: .
CDR3 DNA: TGCAGCGTTGGAGGAGCTGGAAACACCATATATTTT
CDR3 protein: CSVGGAGNTIYF

V gene: TRBV5-4
J gene: TRBJ2-4
clone size: .
D gene: .
CDR3 DNA: TGTGCCAGGACAGTACTAGCCAAAAACATTCAGTACTTC
CDR3 protein: CARTVLAKNIQYF

V gene: TRBV12-3/TRBV12-4
J gene: TRBJ1-2
clone size: .
D gene: .
CDR3 DNA: TGTGCCAGCAGTTTCACAGCCAACTATGGCTACACCTTC
CDR3 protein: CASSFTANYGYTF

V gene: TRBV5-4
J gene: TRBJ1-4
clone size: .
D gene: .
CDR3 DNA: TGTGCCAGCAGCTGGGGACATTCTGAAAAACTGTTTTTT
CDR3 protein: CASSWGHSEKLFF

V gene: TRBV27
J gene: TRBJ1-1
clone size: .
D gene: TRBD1
CDR3 DNA: TGTGCCAGCAGTTTGACGAGGACAGGCCGAACTGAAGCTTTCTTT
CDR3 protein: CASSLTRTGRTEAFF

V gene: TRBV3-1/TRBV3-2
J gene: TRBJ2-7
clone size: once
D gene: .
CDR3 DNA: TGTGCCAGCAGGGATACAGGGTCTGCCGAGCAGTACTTC
CDR3 protein: CASRDTGSAEQYF

V gene: TRBV15
J gene: TRBJ2-7
clone size: .
D gene: TRBD1
CDR3 DNA: TGTGCCACCACCGGGACAGGGAGAAACGAGCAGTACTTC
CDR3 protein: CATTGTGRNEQYF

V gene: TRBV3-1/TRBV3-2
J gene: TRBJ1-1
clone size: .
D gene: .
CDR3 DNA: TGTGCCAGCAGCCACTTACTCCAGGGGCGGAATACTGAAGCTTTCTTT
CDR3 protein: CASSHLLQGRNTEAFF

V gene: TRBV6-7
J gene: TRBJ1-6
clone size: .
D gene: .
CDR3 DNA: TGTGCCAGCAGTTACCGGTCGGAGGGTGAAAATTCACCCCTCCACTTT
CDR3 protein: CASSYRSEGENSPLHF

V gene: TRBV6-5
J gene: TRBJ1-6
clone size: .
D gene: TRBD1
CDR3 DNA: TGTGCCAGCAGTCCCTCAGGGGGATATAATTCACCCCTCCACTTT
CDR3 protein: CASSPSGGYNSPLHF

V gene: TRBV15
J gene: TRBJ1-3
clone size: .
D gene: .
CDR3 DNA: TGTGCCACCAGCAGAGATGAGGGTAGAAACACCATATATTTT
CDR3 protein: CATSRDEGRNTIYF

V gene: TRBV6-1
J gene: TRBJ2-3
clone size: .
D gene: .
CDR3 DNA: TGTGCCAGCAGTGATTTTCGGGGGGCCTCCACAGATACGCAGTATTTT
CDR3 protein: CASSDFRGASTDTQYF

V gene: TRBV6-6
J gene: TRBJ1-5
clone size: .
D gene: .
CDR3 DNA: TGTGCCAGCAGAAAGGGAGGAGGTAGCAATCAGCCCCAGCATTTT
CDR3 protein: CASRKGGGSNQPQHF

V gene: TRBV5-1
J gene: TRBJ2-1
clone size: .
D gene: .
CDR3 DNA: TGCGCCAGCAGCTGGGGGCCGGGCGGGAGTAATGAGCAGTTCTTC
CDR3 protein: CASSWGPGGSNEQFF

V gene: TRBV29-1
J gene: TRBJ2-7
clone size: .
D gene: .
CDR3 DNA: TGCAGCGTTGAAGGCAGTGGAGGGAGCGAGCAGTACTTC
CDR3 protein: CSVEGSGGSEQYF

V gene: TRBV27
J gene: TRBJ2-7
clone size: .
D gene: TRBD2
CDR3 DNA: TGTGCCAGCAGTAACGGGGGGAATCTCGAGCAGTACTTC
CDR3 protein: CASSNGGNLEQYF

V gene: TRBV6-5
J gene: TRBJ1-6
clone size: .
D gene: TRBD1
CDR3 DNA: TGTGCCAGCAGTTACTCAGGACAGGGGGCTTATTCACCCCTCCACTTT
CDR3 protein: CASSYSGQGAYSPLHF

V gene: TRBV19
J gene: TRBJ1-3
clone size: .
D gene: TRBD1
CDR3 DNA: TGTGCCAGTACCCACCCGGGACAGCTCCAGAACACCATATATTTT
CDR3 protein: CASTHPGQLQNTIYF

V gene: TRBV7-9
J gene: TRBJ2-3
clone size: .
D gene: .
CDR3 DNA: TGTGCCAGCTCCAGGGGCCCAGATACGCAGTATTTT
CDR3 protein: CASSRGPDTQYF

V gene: TRBV30
J gene: TRBJ2-7
clone size: .
D gene: TRBD1
CDR3 DNA: TGTGCCTGGACTAAGGCGGGACAGGGGCCCTACGAGCAGTACTTC
CDR3 protein: CAWTKAGQGPYEQYF

V gene: TRBV7-9
J gene: TRBJ2-1
clone size: .
D gene: .
CDR3 DNA: TGTGCCAGCAGCCTATCATCAGGGAACAATGAGCAGTTCTTC
CDR3 protein: CASSLSSGNNEQFF

V gene: TRBV2
J gene: TRBJ1-1
clone size: .
D gene: .
CDR3 DNA: TGTGCCAGCAGGTTTGACAGGAGGATGAACACTGAAGCTTTCTTT
CDR3 protein: CASRFDRRMNTEAFF

V gene: TRBV5-1
J gene: TRBJ1-1
clone size: .
D gene: .
CDR3 DNA: TGCGCCAGCAGCTTGGCGGGGGACACTGAAGCTTTCTTT
CDR3 protein: CASSLAGDTEAFF